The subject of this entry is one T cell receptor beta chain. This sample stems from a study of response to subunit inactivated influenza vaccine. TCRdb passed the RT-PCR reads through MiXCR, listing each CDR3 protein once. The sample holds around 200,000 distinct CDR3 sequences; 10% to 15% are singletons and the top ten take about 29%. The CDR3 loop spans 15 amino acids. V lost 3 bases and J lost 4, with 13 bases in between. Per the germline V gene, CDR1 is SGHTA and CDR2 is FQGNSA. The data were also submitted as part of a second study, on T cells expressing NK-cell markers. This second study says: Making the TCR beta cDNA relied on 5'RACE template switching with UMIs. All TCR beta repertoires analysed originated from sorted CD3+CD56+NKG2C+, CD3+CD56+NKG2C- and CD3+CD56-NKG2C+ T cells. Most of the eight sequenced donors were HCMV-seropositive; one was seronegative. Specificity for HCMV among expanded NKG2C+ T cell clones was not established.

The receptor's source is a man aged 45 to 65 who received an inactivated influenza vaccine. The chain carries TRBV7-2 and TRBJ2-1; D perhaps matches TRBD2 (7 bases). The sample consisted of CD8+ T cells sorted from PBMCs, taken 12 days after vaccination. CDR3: CASSFAGAIYNEQFF. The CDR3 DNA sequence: TGTGCCAGCAGCTTTGCGGGGGCGATTTACAATGAGCAGTTCTTC.